One sample yielded the 5 T cell receptor beta chains listed below, sequenced in a study of cytomegalovirus exposure and HLA in healthy donors (TCRdb year 2017). The library was obtained by the immunoSEQ multiplex PCR assay. For the multiplex PCR, a mixture combining 60 forward primers for TCR Vbeta segments and 13 reverse primers for TCR Jbeta segments was used. As stored in TCRdb, this immuneACCESS dataset retains in-frame rearrangements with V and J assigned. A fraction of the clones does not appear; measured against another copy, unresolved V genes explain less than half of the discrepancy, and the remainder lacks a known reason. This sample is represented by approximately 150,000 clones; roughly 80% of them were singletons. The leading ten clones occupy under 3.5% of the sample. The sequenced material came from PBMCs. All receptors derive from a woman in her twenties or thirties in good health and CMV-seronegative.

The chain combines TRBV4-3 with TRBJ1-3, with no clear D. CDR1 is LGHNA, CDR2 YSLEER, per germline. The CDR3 totals 16 residues. Deletions cut 0 bases from V and 4 bases from J, with 13 bases between. CDR3 nucleotides: TGCGCCAGCAGCCAAGATGGGAGCAATGTGGGAAACACCATATATTTT. Translating gives CASSQDGSNVGNTIYF.

The chain is built from TRBV4-1 and TRBJ1-2, with D perhaps TRBD1 (5 bases). CDR1 and CDR2 from the germline V gene are MGHRA and YSYEKL. The CDR3 is 17 residues long. V was shortened by 6 bases and J by 2 bases, with 22 bases between the two germline ends. For the CDR3, the DNA is TGCGCCAGCAGGCACTCGGGGGGAAAAGTCAGGAACTATGGCTACACCTTC. Amino acids: CASRHSGGKVRNYGYTF.

The chain carries TRBV7-2 and TRBJ1-4, with D uncertain. CDR3 length: 15 amino acids. Trimming cost V 1 base and J 0 bases, with 6 bases left between them. Germline V gene lookup returns CDR1 SGHTA and CDR2 FQGNSA. CDR3 nucleotides: TGTGCCAGCAGCTTAGTGAGAGCAACTAATGAAAAACTGTTTTTT. The encoded protein is CASSLVRATNEKLFF.

This clone was counted between two and nine times. The chain recombines TRBV7-9 with TRBJ1-1, with D tentatively TRBD1 (5 bases). Germline lookup yields CDR1 SEHNR and CDR2 FQNEAQ (reference sequence). Trimming stripped 5 bases from V and 0 bases from J, with 13 bases between. CDR3 size: 15 residues. The CDR3 region is CASSQRGIMNTEAFF. In DNA, the CDR3 is TGTGCCAGCAGCCAACGGGGGATCATGAACACTGAAGCTTTCTTT. Full variable domain (outside the CDR3, taken from reference TRBV7-9 and TRBJ1-1): DTGVSQNPRHKITKRGQNVTFRCDPISEHNRLYWYRQTLGQGPEFLTYFQNEAQLEKSRLLSDRFSAERPKGSFSTLEIQRTEQGDSAMYLCASSQRGIMNTEAFFGQGTRLTVV.

The chain combines TRBV9 with TRBJ1-5; 9 bases agree with TRBD1. Germline V gene data show CDR1 as SGDLS and CDR2 as YYNGEE. V was pared by 3 bases and J by 4 bases, with 5 bases of the junction left unmatched. The CDR3 length is 15 residues. CDR3 in DNA: TGTGCCAGCAGCGCCTCCGGGACAGGGAATCAGCCCCAGCATTTT. Its translation is CASSASGTGNQPQHF.